The clone carrying this TCR beta chain showed up many times. These data are taken from a study of T cells after posttransplantation cyclophosphamide. Method: immunoSEQ multiplex PCR; TCRdb's copy keeps in-frame clones and lacks some. The data list 36,000 or so clones, none observed once; 0.95% to 1.5% falls to the top ten. Sequenced: PBMCs. This clonotype originated in a girl under 18 in good health, CMV-negative, and a related stem cell transplant donor.

The CDR3 region is CASSFAGTEAFF. The CDR3 DNA reads TGTGCCAGCAGCTTCGCGGGCACTGAAGCTTTCTTT. The chain combines TRBV7-6 with TRBJ1-1, with D unclear. Germline V gives CDR1 SGHVS, CDR2 FNYEAQ. This CDR3 comprises 12 residues. V shed 3 bases and J shed 4 bases, with 6 bases lying between them.